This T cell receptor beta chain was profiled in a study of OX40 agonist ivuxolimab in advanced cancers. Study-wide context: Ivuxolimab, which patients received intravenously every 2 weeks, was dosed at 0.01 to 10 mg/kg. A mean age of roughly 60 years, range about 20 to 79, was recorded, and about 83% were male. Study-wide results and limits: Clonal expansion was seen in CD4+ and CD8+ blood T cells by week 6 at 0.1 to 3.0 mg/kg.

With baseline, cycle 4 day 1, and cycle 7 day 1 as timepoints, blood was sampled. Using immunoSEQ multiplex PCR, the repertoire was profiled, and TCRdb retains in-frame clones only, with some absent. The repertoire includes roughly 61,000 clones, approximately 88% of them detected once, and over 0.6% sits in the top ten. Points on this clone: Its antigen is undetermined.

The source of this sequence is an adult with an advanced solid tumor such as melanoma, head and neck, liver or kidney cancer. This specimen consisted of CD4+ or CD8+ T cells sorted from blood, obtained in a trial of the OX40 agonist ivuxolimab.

Here the CDR3 reads CASSLGDPLDTQYF. Written as DNA, the CDR3 is TGCGCCAGCAGCCTGGGGGACCCCCTGGATACGCAGTATTTT. The chain recombines TRBV5-1 with TRBJ2-3, with D perhaps given as TRBD1 or TRBD2 (5 bases each). Germline V gene sequence: CDR1 SGHRS, CDR2 YFSETQ. The CDR3 extends over 14 amino acids. The V gene lost 4 bases and the J gene lost 6 bases, with 15 bases spanning the gap.